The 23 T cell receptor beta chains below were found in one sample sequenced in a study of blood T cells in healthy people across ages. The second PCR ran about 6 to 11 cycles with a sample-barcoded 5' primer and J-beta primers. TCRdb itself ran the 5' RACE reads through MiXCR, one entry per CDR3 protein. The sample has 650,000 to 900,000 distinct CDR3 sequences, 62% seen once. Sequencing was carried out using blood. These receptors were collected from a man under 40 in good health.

The CDR3 DNA reads TGCAGTGCTAGAGATTTGGACAGGCCGAACGCACAGGGCTACACCTTC. This translates into CSARDLDRPNAQGYTF. The rearrangement links TRBV20-1 to TRBJ1-2; TRBD1 agrees at 7 bases. The CDR3 totals 16 residues. V lost 0 bases and J lost 8; bases outside the gene matches: 15. Germline-derived CDR1 and CDR2 are DFQATT and SNEGSKA (reference sequence).

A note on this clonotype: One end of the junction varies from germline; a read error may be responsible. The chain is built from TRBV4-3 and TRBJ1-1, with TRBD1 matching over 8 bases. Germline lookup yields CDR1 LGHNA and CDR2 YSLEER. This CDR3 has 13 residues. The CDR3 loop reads CASSRTGNSEAFF. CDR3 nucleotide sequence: TGCGCCAGCAGCCGGACAGGGAACTCTGAAGCTTTCTTT.

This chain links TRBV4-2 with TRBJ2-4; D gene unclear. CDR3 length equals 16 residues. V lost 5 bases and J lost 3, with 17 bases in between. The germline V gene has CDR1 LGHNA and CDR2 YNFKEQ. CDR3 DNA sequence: TGTGCCAGCAGCGCCCGGCTAGATTGGGACAAAAACATTCAGTACTTC. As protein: CASSARLDWDKNIQYF.

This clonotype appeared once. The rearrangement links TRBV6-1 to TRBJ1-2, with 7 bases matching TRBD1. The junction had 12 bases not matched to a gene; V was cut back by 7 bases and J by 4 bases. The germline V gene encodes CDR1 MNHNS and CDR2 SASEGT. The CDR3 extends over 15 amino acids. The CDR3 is CASNGDRAPSYGYTF. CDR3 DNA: TGTGCCAGCAATGGAGACAGGGCCCCTTCCTATGGCTACACCTTC.

Written as DNA, the CDR3 is TGCAGTGCTAGAGCCCACCCGAGGGCGTACGAGCAGTACTTC. As protein: CSARAHPRAYEQYF. This rearrangement joins TRBV20-1 to TRBJ2-4, with D perhaps matching TRBD2 (5 bases). The last part of the DNA fits TRBJ2-7 better; the J call may be wrong. Germline V gene data show CDR1 as DFQATT and CDR2 as SNEGSKA (reference sequence). The CDR3 covers 14 residues.

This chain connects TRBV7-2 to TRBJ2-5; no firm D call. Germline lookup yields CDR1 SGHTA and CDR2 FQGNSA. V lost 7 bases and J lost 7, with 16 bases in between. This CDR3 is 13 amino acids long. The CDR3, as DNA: TGTGCCAGCACCGTTGACCCCGGTGGGACCCAGTACTTC. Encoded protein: CASTVDPGGTQYF.

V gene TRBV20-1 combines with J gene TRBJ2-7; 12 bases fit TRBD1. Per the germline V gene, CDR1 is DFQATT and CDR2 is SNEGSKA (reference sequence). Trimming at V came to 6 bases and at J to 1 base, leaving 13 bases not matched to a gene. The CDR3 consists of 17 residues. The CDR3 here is CSAAKIPGQGASYEQYF. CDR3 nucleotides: TGCAGTGCCGCAAAAATTCCGGGACAGGGGGCATCCTACGAGCAGTACTTC.

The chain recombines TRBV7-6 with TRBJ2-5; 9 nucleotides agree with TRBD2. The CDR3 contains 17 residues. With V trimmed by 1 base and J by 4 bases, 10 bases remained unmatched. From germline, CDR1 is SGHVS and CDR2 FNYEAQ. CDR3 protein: CASSLEPGRGGRETQYF. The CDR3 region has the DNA TGTGCCAGCAGCTTAGAGCCGGGGCGGGGGGGCCGAGAGACCCAGTACTTC.

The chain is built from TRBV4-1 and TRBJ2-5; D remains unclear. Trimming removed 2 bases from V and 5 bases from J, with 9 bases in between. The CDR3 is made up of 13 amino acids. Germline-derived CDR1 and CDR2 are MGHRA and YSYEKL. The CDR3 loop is CASSQLNGETQYF. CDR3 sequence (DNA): TGCGCCAGCAGCCAACTTAATGGGGAGACCCAGTACTTC.

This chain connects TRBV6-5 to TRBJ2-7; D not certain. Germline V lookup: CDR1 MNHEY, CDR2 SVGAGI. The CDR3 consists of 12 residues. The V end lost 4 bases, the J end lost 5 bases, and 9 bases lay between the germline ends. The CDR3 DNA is TGTGCCAGCAGTTCTCGGCCTAACGAGCAGTACTTC. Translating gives CASSSRPNEQYF.

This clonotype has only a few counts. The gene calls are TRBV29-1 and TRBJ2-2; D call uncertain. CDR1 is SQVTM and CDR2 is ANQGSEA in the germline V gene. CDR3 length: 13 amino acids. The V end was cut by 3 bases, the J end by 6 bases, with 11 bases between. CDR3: CSVDGPSPGELFF. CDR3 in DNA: TGCAGCGTTGATGGGCCCTCGCCCGGGGAGCTGTTTTTT.

CDR3 sequence: CASSPLGPEADTQYF. The DNA of the CDR3 is TGTGCCAGCAGCCCACTAGGCCCCGAGGCAGATACGCAGTATTTT. The V and J genes are TRBV7-9 and TRBJ2-3; possible D gene TRBD2, 5 bases. Trimming took off 5 bases at V and 4 bases at J, with 16 bases between the two ends. The CDR3 consists of 15 residues. Germline V gene data show CDR1 as SEHNR and CDR2 as FQNEAQ (reference sequence).

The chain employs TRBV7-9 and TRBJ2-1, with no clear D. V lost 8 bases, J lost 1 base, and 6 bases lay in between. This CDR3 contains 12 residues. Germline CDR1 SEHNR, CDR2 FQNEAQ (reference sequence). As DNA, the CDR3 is TGTGCCAGCCTGAATTCCTACAATGAGCAGTTCTTC. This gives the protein CASLNSYNEQFF.

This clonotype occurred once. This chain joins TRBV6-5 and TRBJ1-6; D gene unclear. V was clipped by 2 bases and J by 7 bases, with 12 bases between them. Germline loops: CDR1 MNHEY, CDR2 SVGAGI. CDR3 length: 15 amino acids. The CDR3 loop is CASSYGQYRNSPLHF. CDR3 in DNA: TGTGCCAGCAGTTACGGGCAGTATCGGAATTCACCCCTCCACTTT.

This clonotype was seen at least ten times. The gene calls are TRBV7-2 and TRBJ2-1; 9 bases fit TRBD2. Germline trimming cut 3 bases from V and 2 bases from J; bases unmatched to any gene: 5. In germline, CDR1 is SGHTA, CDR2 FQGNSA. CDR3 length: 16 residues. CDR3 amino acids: CASSLGGGATYNEQFF. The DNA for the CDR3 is TGTGCCAGCAGCTTGGGCGGGGGGGCCACCTACAATGAGCAGTTCTTC.

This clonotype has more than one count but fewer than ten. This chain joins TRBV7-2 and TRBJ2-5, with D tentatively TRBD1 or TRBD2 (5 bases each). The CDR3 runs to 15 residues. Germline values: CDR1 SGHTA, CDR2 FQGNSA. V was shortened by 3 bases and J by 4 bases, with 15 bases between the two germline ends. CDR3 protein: CASSFSGTMAETQYF. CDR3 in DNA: TGTGCCAGCAGCTTTTCTGGGACCATGGCAGAGACCCAGTACTTC.

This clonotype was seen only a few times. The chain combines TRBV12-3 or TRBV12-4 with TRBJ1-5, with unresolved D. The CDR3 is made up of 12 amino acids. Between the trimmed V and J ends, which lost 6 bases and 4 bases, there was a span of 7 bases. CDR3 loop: CASSHPNQPQHF. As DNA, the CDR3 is TGTGCCAGCAGCCACCCGAATCAGCCCCAGCATTTT.

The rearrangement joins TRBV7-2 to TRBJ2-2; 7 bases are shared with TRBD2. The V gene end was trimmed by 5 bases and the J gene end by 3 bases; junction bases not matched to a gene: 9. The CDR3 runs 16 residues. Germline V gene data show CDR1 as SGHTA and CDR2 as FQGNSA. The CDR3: CASSPRTSADTGELFF. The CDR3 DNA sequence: TGTGCCAGCAGCCCGCGCACTAGCGCCGACACCGGGGAGCTGTTTTTT.

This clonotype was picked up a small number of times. CDR3 in DNA: TGTGCCAGCAGCGTAGATGTCAGCAATCAGCCCCAGCATTTT. This encodes CASSVDVSNQPQHF. V usage is TRBV9 and J usage is TRBJ1-5, with unresolved D. Trimming took 0 bases from V and 1 from J, leaving 5 bases between them. CDR1 is SGDLS, CDR2 YYNGEE, per germline. The CDR3 spans 14 residues.

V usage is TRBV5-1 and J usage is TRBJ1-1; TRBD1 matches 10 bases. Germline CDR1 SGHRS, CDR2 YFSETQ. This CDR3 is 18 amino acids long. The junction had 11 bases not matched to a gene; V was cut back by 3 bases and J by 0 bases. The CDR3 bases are TGCGCCAGCAGCTCCAGGACAGGGGGATCGTTCGTGAACACTGAAGCTTTCTTT. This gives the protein CASSSRTGGSFVNTEAFF. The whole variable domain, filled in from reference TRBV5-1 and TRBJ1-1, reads KAGVTQTPRYLIKTRGQQVTLSCSPISGHRSVSWYQQTPGQGLQFLFEYFSETQRNKGNFPGRFSGRQFSNSRSEMNVSTLELGDSALYLCASSSRTGGSFVNTEAFFGQGTRLTVV.

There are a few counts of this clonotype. The CDR3 region has the DNA TGTGCCACCGCTCAAAACCCCGCCCAGTACTTC. As protein: CATAQNPAQYF. This chain joins TRBV6-2 or TRBV6-3 and TRBJ2-7; D is uncertain. From germline, CDR1 is MNHEY and CDR2 SVGEGT. This CDR3 region has 11 residues. Trimming stripped 10 bases from V and 10 bases from J, with 17 bases between.

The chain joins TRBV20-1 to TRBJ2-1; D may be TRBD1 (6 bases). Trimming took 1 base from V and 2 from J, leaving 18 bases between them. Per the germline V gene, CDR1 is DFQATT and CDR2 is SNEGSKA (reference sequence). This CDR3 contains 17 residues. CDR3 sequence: CSARAQGTGPAYNEQFF. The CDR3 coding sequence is TGCAGTGCTAGAGCCCAGGGGACGGGGCCCGCCTACAATGAGCAGTTCTTC.

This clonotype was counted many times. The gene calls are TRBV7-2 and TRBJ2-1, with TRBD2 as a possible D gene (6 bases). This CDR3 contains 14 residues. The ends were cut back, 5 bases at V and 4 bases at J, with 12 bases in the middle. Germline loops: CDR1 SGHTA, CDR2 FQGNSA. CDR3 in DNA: TGTGCCAGCAGCACTTCTAGCGTTTACAATGAGCAGTTCTTC. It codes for CASSTSSVYNEQFF.